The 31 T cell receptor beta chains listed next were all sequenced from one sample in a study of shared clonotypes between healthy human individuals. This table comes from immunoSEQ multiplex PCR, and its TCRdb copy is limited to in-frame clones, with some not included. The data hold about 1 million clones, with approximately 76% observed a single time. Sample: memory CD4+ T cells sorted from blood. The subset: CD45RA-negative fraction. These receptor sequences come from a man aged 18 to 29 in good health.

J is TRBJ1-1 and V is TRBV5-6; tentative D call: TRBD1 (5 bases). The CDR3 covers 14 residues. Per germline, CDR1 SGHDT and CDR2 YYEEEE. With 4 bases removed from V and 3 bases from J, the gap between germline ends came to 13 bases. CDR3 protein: CASSPWPGDTEAFF. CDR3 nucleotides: TGTGCCAGCAGCCCCTGGCCGGGGGACACTGAAGCTTTCTTT.

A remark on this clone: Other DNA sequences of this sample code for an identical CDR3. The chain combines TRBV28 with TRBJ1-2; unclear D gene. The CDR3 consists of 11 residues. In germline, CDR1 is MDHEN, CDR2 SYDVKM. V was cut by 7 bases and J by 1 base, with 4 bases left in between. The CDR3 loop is CASTNNYGYTF. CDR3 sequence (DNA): TGTGCCAGCACAAATAACTATGGCTACACCTTC.

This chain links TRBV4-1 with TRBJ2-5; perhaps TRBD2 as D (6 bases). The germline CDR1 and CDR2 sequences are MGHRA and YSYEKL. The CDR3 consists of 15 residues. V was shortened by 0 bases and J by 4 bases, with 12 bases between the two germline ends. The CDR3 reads CASSQEGRGGETQYF. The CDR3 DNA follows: TGCGCCAGCAGCCAAGAAGGAAGGGGAGGAGAGACCCAGTACTTC.

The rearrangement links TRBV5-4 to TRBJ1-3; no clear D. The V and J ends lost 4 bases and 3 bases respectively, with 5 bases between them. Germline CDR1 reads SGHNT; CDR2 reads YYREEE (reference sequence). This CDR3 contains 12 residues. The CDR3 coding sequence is TGTGCCAGCAGCATAGATGGAAACACCATATATTTT. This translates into CASSIDGNTIYF.

The CDR3 sequence: CAISGGLQYNEQFF. The CDR3 DNA reads as TGTGCCATCAGTGGGGGACTACAATACAATGAGCAGTTCTTC. The genes are TRBV10-3 and TRBJ2-1; TRBD2 matches 7 bases. This CDR3 comprises 14 residues. J lost 4 bases, V lost 4 bases, and 4 bases had no gene match. The germline gives CDR1 ENHRY, CDR2 SYGVKD.

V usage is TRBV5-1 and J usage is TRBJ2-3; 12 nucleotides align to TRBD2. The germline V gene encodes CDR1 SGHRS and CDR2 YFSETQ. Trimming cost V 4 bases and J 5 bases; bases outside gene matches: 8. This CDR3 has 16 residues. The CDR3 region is CASSPRTSGDLDTQYF. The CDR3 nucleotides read TGCGCCAGCAGCCCAAGGACTAGCGGGGACCTAGATACGCAGTATTTT.

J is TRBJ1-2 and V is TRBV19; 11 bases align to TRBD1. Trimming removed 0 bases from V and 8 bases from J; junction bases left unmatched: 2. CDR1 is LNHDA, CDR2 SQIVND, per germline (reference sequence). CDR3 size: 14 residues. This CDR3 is CASSIDWTGGGYTF. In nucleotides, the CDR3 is TGTGCCAGTAGTATAGATTGGACAGGGGGCGGCTACACCTTC.

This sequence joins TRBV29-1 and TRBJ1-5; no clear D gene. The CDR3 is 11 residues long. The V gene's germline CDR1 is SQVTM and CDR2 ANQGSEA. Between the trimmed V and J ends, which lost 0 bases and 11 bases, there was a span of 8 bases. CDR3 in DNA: TGCAGCGTTGAAGATGGAGGGACCCAGCATTTT. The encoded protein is CSVEDGGTQHF.

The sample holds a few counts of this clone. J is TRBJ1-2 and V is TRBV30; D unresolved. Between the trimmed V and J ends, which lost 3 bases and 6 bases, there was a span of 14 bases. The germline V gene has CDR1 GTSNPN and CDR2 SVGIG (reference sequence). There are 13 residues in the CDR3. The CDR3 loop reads CAWRRDLVDGYTF. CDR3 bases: TGTGCCTGGAGACGAGATTTGGTGGATGGCTACACCTTC.

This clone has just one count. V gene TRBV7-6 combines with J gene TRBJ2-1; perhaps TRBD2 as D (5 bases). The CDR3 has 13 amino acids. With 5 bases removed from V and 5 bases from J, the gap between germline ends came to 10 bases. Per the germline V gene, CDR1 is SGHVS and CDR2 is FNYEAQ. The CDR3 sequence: CASSPTRNNEQFF. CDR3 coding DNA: TGTGCCAGCAGCCCTACTAGAAACAATGAGCAGTTCTTC.

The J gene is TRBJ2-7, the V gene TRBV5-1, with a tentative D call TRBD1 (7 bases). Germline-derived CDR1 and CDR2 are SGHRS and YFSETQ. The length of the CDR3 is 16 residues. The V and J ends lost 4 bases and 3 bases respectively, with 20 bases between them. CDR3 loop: CASSVGGTDYHYEQYF. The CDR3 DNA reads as TGCGCCAGCAGCGTAGGAGGGACAGACTATCACTACGAGCAGTACTTC.

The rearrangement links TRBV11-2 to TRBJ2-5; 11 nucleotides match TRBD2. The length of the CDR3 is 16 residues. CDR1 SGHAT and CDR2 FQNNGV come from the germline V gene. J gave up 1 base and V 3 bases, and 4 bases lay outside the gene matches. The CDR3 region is CASSLTSGVFQETQYF. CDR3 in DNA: TGTGCCAGCAGCTTGACTAGCGGGGTATTCCAAGAGACCCAGTACTTC.

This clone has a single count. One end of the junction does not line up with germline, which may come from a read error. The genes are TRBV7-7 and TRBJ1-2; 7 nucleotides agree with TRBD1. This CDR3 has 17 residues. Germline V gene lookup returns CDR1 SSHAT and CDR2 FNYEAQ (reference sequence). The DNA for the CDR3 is TGTGCTAGCAGCAAATTACAGGGGTTGGAGGCGAACTATGGCTACACCTTC. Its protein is CASSKLQGLEANYGYTF.

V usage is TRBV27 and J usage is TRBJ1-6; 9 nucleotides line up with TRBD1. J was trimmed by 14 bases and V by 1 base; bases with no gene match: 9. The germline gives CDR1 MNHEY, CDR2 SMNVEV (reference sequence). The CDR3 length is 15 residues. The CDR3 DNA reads TGTGCCAGCAGTTTATTTGGACAGGGGCGGGAGGCCCTCCACTTT. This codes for CASSLFGQGREALHF.

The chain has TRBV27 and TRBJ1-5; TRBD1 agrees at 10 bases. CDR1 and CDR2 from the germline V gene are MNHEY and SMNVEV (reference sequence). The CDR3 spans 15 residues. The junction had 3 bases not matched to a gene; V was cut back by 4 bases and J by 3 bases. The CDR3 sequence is CASSSGTGVNQPQHF. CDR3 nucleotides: TGTGCCAGCAGTTCCGGGACAGGGGTCAATCAGCCCCAGCATTTT.

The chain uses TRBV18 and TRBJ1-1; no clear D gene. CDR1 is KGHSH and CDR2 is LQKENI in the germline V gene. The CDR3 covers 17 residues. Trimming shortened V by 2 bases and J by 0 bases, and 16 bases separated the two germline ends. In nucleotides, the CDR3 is TGTGCCAGCTCACCAACGGGAGTAGGGCCTATGAACACTGAAGCTTTCTTT. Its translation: CASSPTGVGPMNTEAFF.

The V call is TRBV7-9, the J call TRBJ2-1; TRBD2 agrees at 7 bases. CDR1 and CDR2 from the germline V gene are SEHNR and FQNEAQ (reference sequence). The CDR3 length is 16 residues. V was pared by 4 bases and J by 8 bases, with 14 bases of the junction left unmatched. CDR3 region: CASSYGVTSSSDEQFF. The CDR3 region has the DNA TGTGCCAGCAGCTACGGCGTGACTAGCTCTAGCGATGAGCAGTTCTTC.

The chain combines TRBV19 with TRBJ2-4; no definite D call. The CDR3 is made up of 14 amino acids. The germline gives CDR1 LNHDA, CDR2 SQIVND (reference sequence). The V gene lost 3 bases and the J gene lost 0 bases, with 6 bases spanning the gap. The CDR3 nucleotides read TGTGCCAGTAGTATCTTGTTAGCCAAAAACATTCAGTACTTC. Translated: CASSILLAKNIQYF.

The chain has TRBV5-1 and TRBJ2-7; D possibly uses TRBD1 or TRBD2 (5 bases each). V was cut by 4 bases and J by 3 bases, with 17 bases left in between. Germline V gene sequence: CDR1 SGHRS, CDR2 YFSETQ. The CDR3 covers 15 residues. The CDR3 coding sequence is TGCGCCAGCAGCGTCGAGGGGTCCCTCTTCTACGAGCAGTACTTC. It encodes CASSVEGSLFYEQYF.

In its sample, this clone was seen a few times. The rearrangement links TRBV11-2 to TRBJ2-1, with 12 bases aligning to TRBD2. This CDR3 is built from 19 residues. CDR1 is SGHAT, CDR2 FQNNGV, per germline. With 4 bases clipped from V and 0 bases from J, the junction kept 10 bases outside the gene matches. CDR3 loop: CASSSGTSGLSSSYNEQFF. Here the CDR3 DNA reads TGTGCCAGCAGCTCCGGGACTAGCGGGCTTTCGAGCTCCTACAATGAGCAGTTCTTC.

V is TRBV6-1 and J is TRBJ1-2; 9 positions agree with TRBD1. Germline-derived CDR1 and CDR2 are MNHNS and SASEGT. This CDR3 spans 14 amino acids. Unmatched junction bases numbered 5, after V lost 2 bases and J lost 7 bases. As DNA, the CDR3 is TGTGCCAGCAGTGAATTGAGGACAGGGGCTGGCTACACCTTC. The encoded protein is CASSELRTGAGYTF.

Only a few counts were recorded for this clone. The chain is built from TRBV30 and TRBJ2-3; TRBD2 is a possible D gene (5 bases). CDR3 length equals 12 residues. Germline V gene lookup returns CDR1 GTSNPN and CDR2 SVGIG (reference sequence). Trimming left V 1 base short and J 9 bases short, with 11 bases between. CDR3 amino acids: CAWSGLRETQYF. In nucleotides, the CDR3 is TGTGCCTGGAGTGGATTAAGGGAGACGCAGTATTTT.

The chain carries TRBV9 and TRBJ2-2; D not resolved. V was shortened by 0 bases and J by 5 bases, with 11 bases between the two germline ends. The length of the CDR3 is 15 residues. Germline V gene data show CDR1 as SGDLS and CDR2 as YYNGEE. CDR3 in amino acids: CASSVVPVGTGELFF. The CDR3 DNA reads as TGTGCCAGCAGCGTAGTGCCAGTGGGAACCGGGGAGCTGTTTTTT. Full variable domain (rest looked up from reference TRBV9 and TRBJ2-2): DSGVTQTPKHLITATGQRVTLRCSPRSGDLSVYWYQQSLDQGLQFLIQYYNGEERAKGNILERFSAQQFPDLHSELNLSSLELGDSALYFCASSVVPVGTGELFFGEGSRLTVL.

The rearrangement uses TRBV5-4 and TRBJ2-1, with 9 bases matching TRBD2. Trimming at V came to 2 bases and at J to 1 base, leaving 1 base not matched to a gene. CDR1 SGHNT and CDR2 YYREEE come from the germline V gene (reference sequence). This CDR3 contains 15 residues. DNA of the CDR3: TGTGCCAGCAGCTTAACTAGCGGGTCCTACAATGAGCAGTTCTTC. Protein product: CASSLTSGSYNEQFF.

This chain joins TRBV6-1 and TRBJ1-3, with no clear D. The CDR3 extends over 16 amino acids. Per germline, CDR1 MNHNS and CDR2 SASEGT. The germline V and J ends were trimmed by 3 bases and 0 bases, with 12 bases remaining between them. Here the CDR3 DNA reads TGTGCCAGCAGTGAGCGGCAGGTTAACTCTGGAAACACCATATATTTT. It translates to CASSERQVNSGNTIYF.

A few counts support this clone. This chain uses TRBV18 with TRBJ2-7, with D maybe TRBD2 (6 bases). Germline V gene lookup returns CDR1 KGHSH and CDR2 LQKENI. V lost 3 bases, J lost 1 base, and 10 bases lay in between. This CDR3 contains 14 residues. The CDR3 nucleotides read TGTGCCAGCTCACCGGAGGGCCTTTCCTACGAGCAGTACTTC. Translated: CASSPEGLSYEQYF.

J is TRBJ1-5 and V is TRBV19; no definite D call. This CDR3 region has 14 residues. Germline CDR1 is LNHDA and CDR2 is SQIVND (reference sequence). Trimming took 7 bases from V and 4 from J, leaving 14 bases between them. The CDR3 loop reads CASMGRAENQPQHF. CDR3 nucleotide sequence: TGTGCCAGTATGGGGAGGGCGGAAAATCAGCCCCAGCATTTT.

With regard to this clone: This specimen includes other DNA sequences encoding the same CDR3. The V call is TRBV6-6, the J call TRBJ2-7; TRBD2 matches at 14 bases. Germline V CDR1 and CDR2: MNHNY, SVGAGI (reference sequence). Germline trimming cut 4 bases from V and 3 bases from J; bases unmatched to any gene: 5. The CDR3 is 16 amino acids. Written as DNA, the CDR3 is TGTGCCAGCAGTTCCTCGGGGACTAGCGGGAGCTACGAGCAGTACTTC. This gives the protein CASSSSGTSGSYEQYF.

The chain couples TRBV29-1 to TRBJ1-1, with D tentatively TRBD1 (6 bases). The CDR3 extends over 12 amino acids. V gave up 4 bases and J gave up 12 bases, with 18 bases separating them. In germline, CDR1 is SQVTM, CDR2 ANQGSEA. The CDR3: CSVVWTETRPFF. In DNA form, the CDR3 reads TGCAGCGTTGTTTGGACAGAGACAAGACCTTTCTTT.

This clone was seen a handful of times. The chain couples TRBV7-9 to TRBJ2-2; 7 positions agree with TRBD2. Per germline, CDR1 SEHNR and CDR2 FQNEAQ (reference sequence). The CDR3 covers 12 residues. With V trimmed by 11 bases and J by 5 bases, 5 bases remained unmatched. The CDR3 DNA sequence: TGTGCCGCCGGGCGGGGGACCGGGGAGCTGTTTTTT. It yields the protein CAAGRGTGELFF. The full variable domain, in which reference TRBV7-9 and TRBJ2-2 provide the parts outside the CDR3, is DTGVSQNPRHKITKRGQNVTFRCDPISEHNRLYWYRQTLGQGPEFLTYFQNEAQLEKSRLLSDRFSAERPKGSFSTLEIQRTEQGDSAMYLCAAGRGTGELFFGEGSRLTVL.

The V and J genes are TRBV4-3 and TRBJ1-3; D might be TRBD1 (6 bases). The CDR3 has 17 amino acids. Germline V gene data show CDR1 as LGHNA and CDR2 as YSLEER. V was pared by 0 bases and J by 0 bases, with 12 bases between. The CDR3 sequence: CASSQDWTALSGNTIYF. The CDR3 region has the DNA TGCGCCAGCAGCCAAGACTGGACAGCGCTCTCTGGAAACACCATATATTTT.